Each of the 9 T cell receptor beta chains below was sequenced from the same sample in a study of T cell responses to AZD1222 COVID-19 vaccine (dated by TCRdb to the early 2020s). The time point label corresponds to: about 28 days (+/-7) after the second vaccine dose. The library relied on the immunoSEQ multiplex PCR assay. TCRdb provides this immuneACCESS table in a form limited to in-frame rearrangements. Some clones are lacking; in checked studies, under half of them reflect an unresolved V gene, and why the rest are absent is not known. For this sample the table gives around 130,000 clones, of which roughly 87% were detected only once. Under 6% of the sample is taken by the ten largest. The input for sequencing was peripheral blood, taken 28 days after the second AZD1222 dose. These receptors all stem from an adult who received the AZD1222 COVID-19 vaccine.

The rearrangement joins TRBV9 to TRBJ2-3; a possible D gene is TRBD2 (5 bases). The V gene lost 1 base and the J gene lost 0 bases, with 12 bases spanning the gap. The CDR3 has 16 amino acids. Germline assignment: CDR1 SGDLS and CDR2 YYNGEE. The CDR3, as DNA: TGTGCCAGCAGCGTATCGGGATCAGAAAGCACAGATACGCAGTATTTT. It yields the protein CASSVSGSESTDTQYF.

This chain uses TRBV30 with TRBJ2-1; D possibly matches TRBD1 or TRBD2 (6 bases each). Germline V lookup: CDR1 GTSNPN, CDR2 SVGIG (reference sequence). V was cut by 5 bases and J by 4 bases, with 18 bases left in between. The CDR3 is made up of 15 amino acids. CDR3 region: CAWGHGGPKYNEQFF. As DNA, the CDR3 is TGTGCCTGGGGGCACGGGGGCCCCAAATACAATGAGCAGTTCTTC. Full variable domain (remainder filled in from reference TRBV30 and TRBJ2-1): SQTIHQWPATLVQPVGSPLSLECTVEGTSNPNLYWYRQAAGRGLQLLFYSVGIGQISSEVPQNLSASRPQDRQFILSSKKLLLSDSGFYLCAWGHGGPKYNEQFFGPGTRLTVL.

This chain's CDR3 is CASSPIKADNEQFF. Written as DNA, the CDR3 is TGCGCCAGCAGCCCGATTAAGGCCGATAATGAGCAGTTCTTC. The J gene is TRBJ2-1, the V gene TRBV5-1; D call uncertain. Deletions cut 4 bases from V and 7 bases from J, with 15 bases between. The CDR3 is 14 residues long. Germline CDR1 is SGHRS and CDR2 is YFSETQ.

The rearrangement joins TRBV21-1 to TRBJ1-1; whether TRBD1, the table's D call, matches the DNA was not checked. TRBV21-1 constitutes a pseudogene. This CDR3 has 13 amino acids. CDR3 sequence reads: CANPGDRGSEAFF. The CDR3 nucleotides are TGTGCCAACCCTGGGGACAGGGGCTCTGAAGCTTTCTTT.

Only one count was recorded for this clone. The rearrangement links TRBV7-6 to TRBJ2-3, with D possibly being TRBD2 (5 bases). CDR1 is SGHVS and CDR2 is FNYEAQ in the germline V gene. This CDR3 has 15 amino acids. V lost 5 bases to trimming and J lost 1 base, with 13 bases between them. CDR3 DNA: TGTGCCAGCAGCCCTCGAGACTATGGCACAGATACGCAGTATTTT. It codes for CASSPRDYGTDTQYF.

The chain carries TRBV6-1 and TRBJ1-4, with TRBD1 as a possible D gene (5 bases). V was clipped by 1 base and J by 7 bases, with 7 bases between them. CDR3 length: 13 residues. CDR1 and CDR2 from the germline V gene are MNHNS and SASEGT. Written as DNA, the CDR3 is TGTGCCAGCAGTGAAGGTGGGACTGAAAAACTGTTTTTT. Its translation: CASSEGGTEKLFF.

The chain couples TRBV11-3 to TRBJ2-7, with D unresolved. Germline V gene lookup returns CDR1 SGHNT and CDR2 YENEEA. The CDR3 consists of 13 residues. V was shortened by 3 bases and J by 3 bases, with 9 bases between the two germline ends. The CDR3 nucleotides are TGTGCCAGCAGCTTCGGGTCAGACTACGAGCAGTACTTC. It encodes CASSFGSDYEQYF.

The V call is TRBV4-1, the J call TRBJ2-7, with D unclear. The ends were cut back, 0 bases at V and 2 bases at J, with 8 bases in the middle. Per germline, CDR1 MGHRA and CDR2 YSYEKL. This CDR3 contains 14 residues. In nucleotides, the CDR3 is TGCGCCAGCAGCCAAGAAGGACGCCCCTACGAGCAGTACTTC. Translated, it gives CASSQEGRPYEQYF.

J is TRBJ2-5 and V is TRBV11-3; 14 bases map to TRBD2. CDR1 and CDR2 from the germline V gene are SGHNT and YENEEA. This CDR3 has 18 amino acids. The V and J ends lost 1 base and 5 bases, in that order; junction bases with no gene match: 9. CDR3: CASSLGLTSGGAEETQYF. The CDR3 DNA is TGTGCCAGCAGCTTAGGTCTGACTAGCGGGGGGGCCGAGGAGACCCAGTACTTC. Looking up the rest from reference TRBV11-3 and TRBJ2-5 gives the full variable domain: EAGVVQSPRYKIIEKKQPVAFWCNPISGHNTLYWYLQNLGQGPELLIRYENEEAVDDSQLPKDRFSAERLKGVDSTLKIQPAELGDSAVYLCASSLGLTSGGAEETQYFGPGTRLLVL.